This T cell receptor beta chain was captured in a study of OX40 agonist ivuxolimab in advanced cancers. Study-level background: Given to patients was ivuxolimab, an agonistic anti-OX40 (CD134) antibody. Study results and caveats: At doses 0.1 to 3.0 mg/kg, CD4+ and CD8+ clones expanded.

In regard to this clone: What it binds is not known.

Measured with immunoSEQ multiplex PCR; TCRdb has only the in-frame clones, and not every one. The sample has tens of thousands of clones, 60% to 85% seen once. Systemic immunosuppression or a history of autoimmune disease excluded patients. On cycle 4 day 1 and cycle 7 day 1, as well as at baseline, blood was sampled. Trimming cost V 0 bases and J 3 bases, with 12 bases left between them. Germline CDR1 reads SGHVS; CDR2 reads FQNEAQ. This CDR3 comprises 15 residues. Sample: CD4+ or CD8+ T cells sorted from blood, taken in a trial of the OX40 agonist ivuxolimab. The chain joins TRBV7-8 to TRBJ2-7, with no clear D. This receptor was obtained from an adult with an advanced solid tumor such as melanoma, head and neck, liver or kidney cancer. The CDR3 here is CASSLAVGTHYEQYF. The CDR3 nucleotides read TGTGCCAGCAGCTTAGCAGTCGGTACCCACTACGAGCAGTACTTC.